This T cell receptor (beta chain) was recorded in a study of T-cell memory formation after mild COVID-19 (dated by TCRdb to the early 2020s). With regard to the full study: TCR sequence clusters from the two donors were found to be largely donor specific. In two donors, T-cell clones that expanded and contracted after mild COVID-19 were followed by sequencing TCRalpha and TCRbeta repertoires longitudinally. The cohort comprised two young, previously healthy adult volunteers, one female and one male.

As for this clonotype: No antigen is known for it. Per-base quality was not reported, and no clone a single base away is much larger than it.

Overall study outcomes, separate from this receptor: SARS-CoV-2 specificity of the second-wave clones peaking on day 37 was not confirmed. Clones contracting from day 15 to 85 had balanced CD4/CD8 phenotypes, while a second wave expanding from day 15 to 37 was biased towards CD4+. Some responding clones were found in pre-infection memory, which suggests that pre-existing cross-reactive memory T cells took part in the SARS-CoV-2 response. Only a couple of mild cases were covered in the study, and larger cohorts including severe cases with pre-infection samples were considered necessary. Contracting CD4+ clones were found mainly in CM and EM memory subsets, while CD8+ clones were enriched in EMRA.

Including cysteine and phenylalanine, the CDR3 has 16 amino acids. The sequence is cut down to CDR3 DNA, 48 bases in frame from base 1. The germline V gene sets CDR1 to SGHAT and CDR2 to FQNNGV. V drops 0 bases and J drops 2 bases, leaving 14 bases in between. TCRdb lists the instrument as Illumina NovaSeq 6000. TCRalpha and TCRbeta cDNA libraries were constructed by 5'RACE with constant-segment primers, with sample barcodes and unique molecular identifiers being introduced. Trizol reagent was used to extract RNA from every sample. Amplification of the libraries took two PCR steps, and the second step added a second sample barcode plus Illumina TruSeq adapters. The libraries were sequenced on an Illumina NovaSeq using 2 x 150 bp paired-end reads. Per the original workflow: The reads were demultiplexed and collapsed into UMI-guided consensus sequences using migec v1.2.7. Using mixcr v2.1.11, UMI consensuses were aligned to TRA and TRB V and J templates and then assembled into clonotypes. Clonotypes were classified as expanded or contracted when called significant by both edgeR and NoisET, with noise models trained on biological replicates. edgeR calls used a false discovery rate-adjusted p below 0.01 and a log2 fold-change threshold of 1. PCA with hierarchical clustering of max-normalized trajectories of the 1000 most abundant clonotypes was used as exploratory dynamics analysis. Separately sequenced CD4+ and CD8+ repertoires were used to assign a CD4 or CD8 phenotype to each responding clone. In TCRdb, the public reads were trimmed at Q25 with fastp and aligned with MiXCR, with productive beta chains retained. Entries that share a CDR3 protein sequence are merged under the most common genes and DNA. TCRdb's processing, not the authors' own work, is the source of the V and J calls. This sample lists 430,000 or so distinct CDR3 sequences; approximately 25% were detected once. The ten largest clonotypes hold 9.5% to 15% of the sample.

Ficoll-Paque density gradient centrifugation was used to isolate PBMCs. The chain uses TRBV11-2 and TRBJ2-7, with a weak D call of TRBD2 (7 bases match). The sequence was collected from an adult woman who had mild COVID-19 (a few samples of this study predate the infection). The sample titles of this study are shuffled in the database, so cell type and time point are left out; the donor was told from shared clones. Sequences were obtained from PBMCs or a T cell subset sorted from them (not recorded which). The DNA is as follows: TGTGCCAGCAGCTTAGATGCGACGGGGGGCGCCTACGAGCAGTACTTC. Its protein is CASSLDATGGAYEQYF.